This T cell receptor beta chain comes out of a study of blood T cells in healthy people across ages. Alongside a J-beta primer mix, a sample-barcoded 5' primer served in a second PCR lasting roughly 7 to 11 cycles. TCRdb re-derived calls from the 5' RACE reads in MiXCR, one entry per CDR3 protein. This table has roughly 700,000 distinct CDR3 sequences, 25% appearing once. Trimming cost V 6 bases and J 9 bases; bases outside gene matches: 9. This CDR3 has 13 residues. These sequences were also reported in another study, on T cells of mothers and their children. That paper states: RNA extracted was entirely used for cDNA synthesis, approximately 1.5 ug per 15 ul.

The chain carries TRBV12-3 or TRBV12-4 and TRBJ2-5, with TRBD2 matching over 8 bases. The TCR was taken from a boy aged 5-17 years in good health. Material: blood. This chain's CDR3 is CASSWLAGGSQYF. CDR3 DNA sequence: TGTGCCAGCAGCTGGCTAGCGGGCGGCTCCCAGTACTTC.